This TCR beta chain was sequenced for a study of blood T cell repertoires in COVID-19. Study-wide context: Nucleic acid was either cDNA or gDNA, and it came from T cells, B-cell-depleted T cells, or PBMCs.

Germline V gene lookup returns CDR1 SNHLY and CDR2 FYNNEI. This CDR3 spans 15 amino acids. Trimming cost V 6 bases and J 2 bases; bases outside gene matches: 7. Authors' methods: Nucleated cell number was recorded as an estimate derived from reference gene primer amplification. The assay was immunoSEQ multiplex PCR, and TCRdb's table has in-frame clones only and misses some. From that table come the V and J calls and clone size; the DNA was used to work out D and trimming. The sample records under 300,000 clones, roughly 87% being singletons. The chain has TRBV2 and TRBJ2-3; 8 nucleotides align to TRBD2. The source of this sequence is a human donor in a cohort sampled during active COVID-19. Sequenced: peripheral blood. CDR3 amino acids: CASRRASGSTDTQYF. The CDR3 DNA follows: TGTGCCAGCAGGAGGGCTAGCGGGTCCACAGATACGCAGTATTTT.